This T cell receptor (beta chain) was profiled in a study of beta chain features in type 1 diabetes. Study-level points and caveats: Shorter TCRB CDR3s, moderately but significantly so, were found in Type 1 diabetes patients in all four CD4+ subsets.

All of the isolated RNA was reverse transcribed, so expressed TCRB transcripts were sequenced. Some clones are missing from TCRdb's copy, which holds only in-frame ones; the method was immunoSEQ multiplex PCR. This table holds over 25,000 clones, less than 70% found once. This clone was seen more than once but under ten times. What it binds is not known. Germline assignment: CDR1 SGHAT and CDR2 FQNNGV. V lost 1 base and J 12 bases, leaving 10 bases between the germline ends. The CDR3 totals 12 residues. The V and J genes are TRBV11-2 and TRBJ2-1; TRBD2 is a possible D gene (6 bases). The sequence derives from a woman in her late teens or twenties with type 1 diabetes. Sequencing was carried out using Tregs from blood. The DNA for the CDR3 is TGTGCCAGCAGCTTAGGGGGGGTCGTGCAGTTCTTC. Protein: CASSLGGVVQFF.